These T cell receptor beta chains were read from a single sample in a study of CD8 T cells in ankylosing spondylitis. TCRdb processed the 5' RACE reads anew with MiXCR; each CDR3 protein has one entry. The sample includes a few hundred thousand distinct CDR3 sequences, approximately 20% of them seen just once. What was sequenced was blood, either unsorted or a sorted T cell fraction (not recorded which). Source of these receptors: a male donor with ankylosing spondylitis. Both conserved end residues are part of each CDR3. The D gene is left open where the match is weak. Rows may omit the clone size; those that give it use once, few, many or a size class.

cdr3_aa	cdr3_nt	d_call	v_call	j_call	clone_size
CASSLARGRDEQYF	TGCGCCAGCAGCTTGGCTCGCGGGAGGGACGAGCAGTACTTC	TRBD2	TRBV5-1	TRBJ2-7	.
CSARDSLTLQETQYF	TGCAGTGCGAGAGACAGTCTCACCCTCCAAGAGACCCAGTACTTC	.	TRBV20-1	TRBJ2-5	.
CASSQDPPGSAFF	TGTGCCAGCAGCCAAGATCCCCCGGGGTCGGCTTTCTTT	.	TRBV4-2	TRBJ1-1	.
CASRVGGYNEQFF	TGCGCCAGCAGGGTAGGGGGATACAATGAGCAGTTCTTC	.	TRBV5-1	TRBJ2-1	few
CASSQDTSGRTVSYEQYF	TGCGCCAGCAGCCAAGATACTAGCGGGAGGACCGTATCCTACGAGCAGTACTTC	TRBD2	TRBV4-3	TRBJ2-7	few
CASGLVPGYRENYGYTF	TGTGCTAGTGGTTTGGTACCAGGGTACAGGGAGAACTATGGCTACACCTTC	.	TRBV12-5	TRBJ1-2	few
CASSLIGGSTDTQYF	TGTGCCAGCAGCTTAATTGGCGGAAGCACAGATACGCAGTATTTT	.	TRBV7-3	TRBJ2-3	few
CASSVRGQDIEAFF	TGTGCCAGCAGCGTGAGGGGGCAGGACATTGAAGCTTTCTTT	TRBD1	TRBV9	TRBJ1-1	few
CASSLASGTDTQYF	TGTGCCAGCAGCTTGGCTAGTGGTACAGATACGCAGTATTTT	.	TRBV7-3	TRBJ2-3	many
CASSQDIRDSPLHF	TGTGCCAGCAGCCAAGATATTAGGGATTCACCCCTCCACTTT	.	TRBV4-2	TRBJ1-6	few
CASGLTENTEAFF	TGTGCCAGCGGTTTGACGGAAAACACTGAAGCTTTCTTT	.	TRBV6-5	TRBJ1-1	.
CASSPLDARGGYTF	TGTGCCAGCAGTCCACTGGACGCCCGAGGCGGCTACACCTTC	.	TRBV12-3/TRBV12-4	TRBJ1-2	.
CASSIVARNQPQHF	TGTGCCAGTAGTATAGTGGCACGCAATCAGCCCCAGCATTTT	.	TRBV19	TRBJ1-5	.
CASSQAGTSWEETQYF	TGCGCCAGCAGCCAAGCCGGGACTAGTTGGGAAGAGACCCAGTACTTC	TRBD2	TRBV4-1	TRBJ2-5	.
CASSLYAGGSYEQYF	TGTGCCAGCAGCTTGTACGCGGGAGGGAGCTACGAGCAGTACTTC	TRBD2	TRBV5-6	TRBJ2-7	.
CASSFEGNSPLHF	TGTGCCAGCAGCTTTGAGGGTAATTCACCCCTCCACTTT	.	TRBV7-9	TRBJ1-6	.
CASRQTGEETQYF	TGTGCCAGCAGACAGACAGGGGAGGAGACCCAGTACTTC	TRBD1	TRBV6-1	TRBJ2-5	.
CASSQAPFNVYEQYF	TGTGCCAGCAGTCAGGCCCCTTTTAACGTCTACGAGCAGTACTTC	.	TRBV28	TRBJ2-7	few
CASSLGGRRDTEQYF	TGTGCCAGCAGCTTAGGGGGCCGGCGGGATACCGAGCAGTACTTC	.	TRBV7-8	TRBJ2-7	once
CAISITGLAASGTGELFF	TGTGCCATCAGTATCACGGGACTAGCGGCCTCAGGGACCGGGGAGCTGTTTTTT	TRBD2	TRBV10-3	TRBJ2-2	.
CSARVPGTPPTGELFF	TGCAGTGCTAGAGTCCCCGGGACTCCACCCACCGGGGAGCTGTTTTTT	.	TRBV20-1	TRBJ2-2	.
CASSPRTSGDNEQFF	TGTGCCAGCTCACCAAGGACTAGCGGTGACAATGAGCAGTTCTTC	TRBD2	TRBV7-8	TRBJ2-1	many
CSATGDGNQPQHF	TGCAGTGCTACAGGGGACGGCAATCAGCCCCAGCATTTT	.	TRBV20-1	TRBJ1-5	.
CASSQEGRAPYEQYF	TGCGCCAGCAGCCAGGAGGGCAGGGCCCCCTACGAGCAGTACTTC	.	TRBV4-3	TRBJ2-7	few
CSAVGGPGVSAKNIQYF	TGCAGTGCTGTGGGGGGACCCGGAGTTTCGGCCAAAAACATTCAGTACTTC	.	TRBV20-1	TRBJ2-4	few
CATSDRTWDEQFF	TGTGCCACCAGTGACCGGACATGGGATGAGCAGTTCTTC	.	TRBV24-1	TRBJ2-1	few
CASSPSGGTHQPQHF	TGCGCCAGCAGCCCTTCGGGGGGTACCCATCAGCCCCAGCATTTT	.	TRBV5-1	TRBJ1-5	.
CATSGVPVEQFF	TGTGCCACCAGCGGGGTCCCGGTTGAGCAGTTCTTC	.	TRBV24-1	TRBJ2-1	few
CSVTPTGSTDTQYF	TGCAGCGTAACTCCGACAGGGAGCACAGATACGCAGTATTTT	TRBD1	TRBV29-1	TRBJ2-3	few
CSADGTVGYEQFF	TGCAGCGCCGACGGGACCGTTGGGTATGAGCAGTTCTTC	.	TRBV29-1	TRBJ2-1	few
CASSLLGLSTGELFF	TGTGCCAGCAGCCTATTAGGTCTGAGCACCGGGGAGCTGTTTTTT	.	TRBV7-8	TRBJ2-2	.
CASRNGGDMPEAFF	TGTGCCAGCAGAAACGGGGGGGATATGCCTGAAGCTTTCTTT	.	TRBV6-1	TRBJ1-1	.
CASSPRTTPEQFF	TGTGCCAGCAGCCCCCGCACAACTCCTGAGCAGTTCTTC	.	TRBV3-1	TRBJ2-1	few
CSARRSGNPEAFF	TGCAGTGCTAGACGCTCAGGGAACCCTGAAGCTTTCTTT	.	TRBV20-1	TRBJ1-1	few
CASSARQAATNEKLFF	TGTGCCAGCAGTGCGAGACAGGCAGCAACTAATGAAAAACTGTTTTTT	.	TRBV2	TRBJ1-4	.
CASSVRQDSYEQYF	TGTGCCAGCAGTGTTCGGCAGGACTCCTACGAGCAGTACTTC	.	TRBV2	TRBJ2-7	.
CASSPLLIPAGGQKLNVLTF	TGTGCCAGCAGCCCCCTCCTTATACCCGCGGGAGGGCAAAAGTTGAACGTCCTGACTTTC	TRBD2	TRBV4-2	TRBJ2-6	.